A selection of T cell receptor beta chains follows, all from one sample in a study of vaccination effects on CD4 cells after COVID-19. TCRdb's copy holds only in-frame clones and misses some; the assay was immunoSEQ multiplex PCR. The data show about 41,000 clones, 77% seen once. Their target antigens are unknown. The starting material was CD4+ T cells from PBMCs cultured with HCoV-NL63 spike peptides, obtained before COVID-19 vaccination. The receptors stem from a human donor who received a COVID-19 vaccine. CDR3s include the opening cysteine and the closing phenylalanine or tryptophan. The order of the fields is J gene, V gene, CDR3 length, D gene, clone size, CDR3 protein, CDR3 DNA. The D gene is left open where the match is weak. A row's size may be missing; if present it is once, few, many or a size class.

j_call: TRBJ1-1
v_call: TRBV28
cdr3_length: 12
d_call: NA
clone_size: NA
cdr3_aa: CASIAGSGGAFF
cdr3_nt: TGTGCCAGCATTGCGGGCAGCGGGGGCGCTTTCTTT

j_call: TRBJ1-3
v_call: TRBV19
cdr3_length: 14
d_call: NA
clone_size: NA
cdr3_aa: CASSPMVNGNTIYF
cdr3_nt: TGTGCCAGTAGTCCCATGGTGAATGGAAACACCATATATTTT

j_call: TRBJ2-3
v_call: TRBV18
cdr3_length: 15
d_call: TRBD1
clone_size: NA
cdr3_aa: CASSPTGGSTDTQYF
cdr3_nt: TGTGCCAGCTCACCGACAGGGGGCAGCACAGATACGCAGTATTTT

j_call: TRBJ2-5
v_call: TRBV18
cdr3_length: 14
d_call: NA
clone_size: NA
cdr3_aa: CASSPRNLQETQYF
cdr3_nt: TGTGCCAGCTCACCACGGAATTTACAAGAGACCCAGTACTTC

j_call: TRBJ2-3
v_call: TRBV4-3
cdr3_length: 18
d_call: NA
clone_size: few
cdr3_aa: CASSQGYRRGSMRDTQYF
cdr3_nt: TGCGCCAGCAGCCAAGGCTATCGTCGGGGGAGTATGAGAGATACGCAGTATTTT

j_call: TRBJ2-6
v_call: TRBV2
cdr3_length: 16
d_call: NA
clone_size: once
cdr3_aa: CASSANRVTGANVLTF
cdr3_nt: TGTGCCAGCAGCGCCAACAGGGTTACTGGGGCCAACGTCCTGACTTTC

j_call: TRBJ1-2
v_call: TRBV5-1
cdr3_length: 17
d_call: TRBD1
clone_size: NA
cdr3_aa: CASSVGPRTGPNYGYTF
cdr3_nt: TGCGCCAGCAGCGTAGGACCCCGGACAGGGCCTAACTATGGCTACACCTTC

j_call: TRBJ1-4
v_call: TRBV9
cdr3_length: 15
d_call: NA
clone_size: NA
cdr3_aa: CASSDMGAPGEKLFF
cdr3_nt: TGTGCCAGCAGCGATATGGGGGCCCCGGGTGAAAAACTGTTTTTT

j_call: TRBJ1-2
v_call: TRBV29-1
cdr3_length: 13
d_call: NA
clone_size: NA
cdr3_aa: CSVGPTGNYGYTF
cdr3_nt: TGCAGCGTCGGACCAACAGGGAACTATGGCTACACCTTC

j_call: TRBJ2-5
v_call: TRBV11-2
cdr3_length: 13
d_call: NA
clone_size: NA
cdr3_aa: CASSFGSQETQYF
cdr3_nt: TGTGCCAGCAGCTTTGGCAGCCAAGAGACCCAGTACTTC

j_call: TRBJ2-3
v_call: TRBV28
cdr3_length: 15
d_call: TRBD2
clone_size: NA
cdr3_aa: CASNSGGLPTDTQYF
cdr3_nt: TGTGCCAGCAATTCGGGGGGGCTTCCCACAGATACGCAGTATTTT

j_call: TRBJ1-1
v_call: TRBV30
cdr3_length: 13
d_call: NA
clone_size: NA
cdr3_aa: CAWSVASGTEAFF
cdr3_nt: TGTGCCTGGAGTGTAGCTTCGGGGACTGAAGCTTTCTTT

j_call: TRBJ1-4
v_call: TRBV5-6
cdr3_length: 13
d_call: NA
clone_size: NA
cdr3_aa: CASSVWTEEKLFF
cdr3_nt: TGTGCCAGCAGCGTATGGACAGAAGAAAAACTGTTTTTT

j_call: TRBJ1-6
v_call: TRBV10-3
cdr3_length: 14
d_call: TRBD1
clone_size: NA
cdr3_aa: CAISGDRVNSPLHF
cdr3_nt: TGTGCCATCAGTGGGGACAGGGTTAATTCACCCCTCCACTTT

j_call: TRBJ1-5
v_call: TRBV19
cdr3_length: 13
d_call: TRBD1
clone_size: NA
cdr3_aa: CASREGGRQPQHF
cdr3_nt: TGTGCCAGTAGGGAAGGGGGCAGGCAGCCCCAGCATTTT